This is a list of T cell receptor beta chains from one sample in a study of beta chain features in type 1 diabetes. The method was immunoSEQ multiplex PCR; TCRdb's version includes in-frame clones alone and lacks a portion of them. The data contain 40,000 to 55,000 clones, roughly 45% of them singletons. The specimen sequenced was stem cell memory CD4+ T cells from blood. These receptor sequences come from a man aged 30 to 39 with type 1 diabetes. The CDR3 runs from the conserved cysteine through the conserved F or W. Fields, in order: V gene, clone size, J gene, D gene, CDR3 DNA, CDR3 protein. A D gene is named only where the DNA matches it firmly. Clone size is shown for a subset of rows, as once, few, many or a class of expanded clone.

TRBV15	NA	TRBJ2-7	NA	TGTGCCACCAGCCACCCGGCGGGTAACTCCTACGAGCAGTACTTC	CATSHPAGNSYEQYF
TRBV5-8	once	TRBJ2-3	NA	TGTGCCAGCAGCTTAGACTGGATCACAGATACGCAGTATTTT	CASSLDWITDTQYF
TRBV7-9	NA	TRBJ2-7	TRBD2	TGTGCCAGCAGCTTCCGCGTGACTAGCGGGAGATACGAGCAGTACTTC	CASSFRVTSGRYEQYF
TRBV5-4	NA	TRBJ2-7	TRBD2	TGTGCCAGCACTCGGGACGGGAGGGCCGGATACGAGCAGTACTTC	CASTRDGRAGYEQYF
TRBV28	NA	TRBJ2-1	TRBD2	TGTGCCAGCAGTTCCACTAGCGGGAGAGGCAATGAGCAGTTCTTC	CASSSTSGRGNEQFF
TRBV19	NA	TRBJ1-5	TRBD1	TGTGCCAGTAGTCACCAGGGGGGCAATCAGCCCCAGCATTTT	CASSHQGGNQPQHF
TRBV7-9	few	TRBJ2-3	TRBD2	TGTGCCAGCAGCCCGGGGGGGGACTTTCTCACAGATACGCAGTATTTT	CASSPGGDFLTDTQYF
TRBV5-4	NA	TRBJ2-7	TRBD2	TGTGCCAGCAGCCCGATGAAGAGGACTAGCGGGAACGAGCAGTACTTC	CASSPMKRTSGNEQYF
TRBV19	NA	TRBJ2-6	NA	TGTGCCAGTAAACTGAGGTCTGGGGCCAACGTCCTGACTTTC	CASKLRSGANVLTF
TRBV11-2	NA	TRBJ2-1	NA	TGTGCCAGCAGCTTACGCCCAGGGTTTAATGAGCAGTTCTTC	CASSLRPGFNEQFF
TRBV15	NA	TRBJ1-5	NA	TGTGCCACCAGCAGAGACAGGGTGCGAAATCAGCCCCAGCATTTT	CATSRDRVRNQPQHF
TRBV9	NA	TRBJ2-7	TRBD2	TGTGCCAGCAGCGTAGGCCTAGCGGGCTACGAGCAGTACTTC	CASSVGLAGYEQYF
TRBV28	once	TRBJ1-5	NA	TGTGCCAGCAGAAACCGACACTCATATAGCAATCAGCCCCAGCATTTT	CASRNRHSYSNQPQHF
TRBV10-3	NA	TRBJ1-2	NA	TGTGCCATCAGTGAGTCGAACGGGAACTATGGCTACACCTTC	CAISESNGNYGYTF
TRBV27	few	TRBJ1-4	NA	TGTGCCAGCCGAAGTGGGGGCCCAGCTAATGAAAAACTGTTTTTT	CASRSGGPANEKLFF
TRBV19	NA	TRBJ2-2	TRBD1	TGTGCCAGTAGTATCAGGGGGACCGGGGAGCTGTTTTTT	CASSIRGTGELFF
TRBV4-2	few	TRBJ2-1	TRBD1	TGTGCCAGCAGCGAGGGACAGGGGGGATACAATGAGCAGTTCTTC	CASSEGQGGYNEQFF
TRBV6-1	NA	TRBJ2-5	TRBD1	TGTGCCAGCAGGCCGGGACAGGGGTTGGAGACCCAGTACTTC	CASRPGQGLETQYF
TRBV5-1	NA	TRBJ1-1	NA	TGCGCCAGCAGCTTACAGGGAAACACTGAAGCTTTCTTT	CASSLQGNTEAFF
TRBV21-1	NA	TRBJ2-1	NA	TGTGCCAGCACTTCATCAGAAACGGAGCGGGAGCGGAGTGATGAGCAGTTCTTC	CASTSSETERERSDEQFF
TRBV4-2	NA	TRBJ1-2	NA	TGTGCCAGCAGCCAAGGACGACAGGAAAACTATGGCTACACCTTC	CASSQGRQENYGYTF
TRBV7-9	once	TRBJ2-1	TRBD2	TGTGCCAGCAGCCTTTTGGGCGGGAGAGACAATGAGCAGTTCTTC	CASSLLGGRDNEQFF
TRBV4-1	NA	TRBJ1-2	NA	TGCGCCAGCAGCCAAGTTAAATCTGAGAAGTGCACCTTC	CASSQVKSEKCTF
TRBV5-1	NA	TRBJ2-7	NA	TGCGCCAGCAGCTTGGATCGCGGTGCCTACGAGCAGTACTTC	CASSLDRGAYEQYF
TRBV6-6	NA	TRBJ2-1	NA	TGTGCCAGCAGTTACACTTCGGGTGAGCAGTTCTTC	CASSYTSGEQFF
TRBV9	few	TRBJ1-1	NA	TGTGCCAGCAGCGTAGGACCCACGGGTGAAGCTTTCTTT	CASSVGPTGEAFF
TRBV19	NA	TRBJ2-4	NA	TGTGCCAGTAGTACACCCCGGGGGACTTCGGCAGGGGGGAACATTCAGTACTTC	CASSTPRGTSAGGNIQYF
TRBV5-4	NA	TRBJ2-7	TRBD2	TGTGCCAGCAGACCGGGACTAGCGGCCTACGAGCAGTACTTC	CASRPGLAAYEQYF
TRBV6-5	NA	TRBJ2-5	NA	TGTGCCAGCAGTTACTGGGGCAGAGAAGAGACCCAGTACTTC	CASSYWGREETQYF
TRBV18	NA	TRBJ2-3	TRBD1	TGTGCCAGCTCACCCATGGACAGGGGCGCAGATACGCAGTATTTT	CASSPMDRGADTQYF
TRBV2	NA	TRBJ2-5	NA	TGTGCCAGCAGCTTGAGCGGGGAGACCCAGTACTTC	CASSLSGETQYF
TRBV28	NA	TRBJ2-6	TRBD1	TGTGCCGGCACCACCCGGACAGGTACTGGGGCCAACGTCCTGACTTTC	CAGTTRTGTGANVLTF
TRBV14	few	TRBJ2-1	TRBD1	TGTGCCAGCAGCCATCGGCGGACAGGTAGCTCCTACAATGAGCAGTTCTTC	CASSHRRTGSSYNEQFF
TRBV29-1	medium-sized	TRBJ2-6	NA	TGCAGCGTTCGGGACTCTGGGGCCAACGTCCTGACTTTC	CSVRDSGANVLTF
TRBV28	few	TRBJ2-1	NA	TGTGCCAGCAGTCACCCAAACAGGGATGAGCAGTTCTTC	CASSHPNRDEQFF
TRBV28	NA	TRBJ2-7	NA	TGTACCAGCAGTTTGGAGTCAGTGCCCTTCTACGAGCAGTACTTC	CTSSLESVPFYEQYF
TRBV19	few	TRBJ1-2	NA	TGTGCCAGTGCCCCCGGAGGGAGCAACTATGGCTACACCTTC	CASAPGGSNYGYTF
TRBV4-2	NA	TRBJ2-7	NA	TGTGCCAGCAGCCAAGATTTTTCTGACGAGCAGTACTTC	CASSQDFSDEQYF
TRBV9	NA	TRBJ2-2	NA	TGTGCCAGCAGCGGTATAAGGACTACCGGGGAGCTGTTTTTT	CASSGIRTTGELFF
TRBV20-1	NA	TRBJ1-1	NA	TGCAGTGCCTACAGGCTGAAAGCTTTCTTT	CSAYRLKAFF
TRBV27	NA	TRBJ1-2	NA	TGTGCCAGCAGTTTAACGGGGGCTAACTATGGCTACACCTTC	CASSLTGANYGYTF
TRBV29-1	NA	TRBJ1-1	NA	TGCAGCGTTAAGGGACTACAGGGTTTCGCTGGGAACACTGAAGCTTTCTTT	CSVKGLQGFAGNTEAFF
TRBV7-2	NA	TRBJ2-5	TRBD2	TGTGCCAGCAGCTTAGAGCCCCCGGGAGGATCGAACTTC	CASSLEPPGGSNF
TRBV5-1	few	TRBJ2-1	NA	TGCGCCAGCAGCCCCGCCGTGGGCCAATCCTACAATGAGCAGTTCTTC	CASSPAVGQSYNEQFF
TRBV29-1	NA	TRBJ1-1	TRBD1	TGCAGCGCCTGGACAGGAAACACTGAAGCTTTCTTT	CSAWTGNTEAFF
TRBV28	NA	TRBJ1-5	NA	TGTGCCCGCTCAGGCCCGAACAGCAATCAGCCCCAGCATTTT	CARSGPNSNQPQHF
TRBV28	few	TRBJ2-1	TRBD2	TGTGCCAGCAGCACTAGCGGGAGGGCCTCCAATGAGCAGTTCTTC	CASSTSGRASNEQFF
TRBV5-6	few	TRBJ2-5	NA	TGTGCCAGCAGCCTCAGACTTCAAGAGACCCAGTACTTC	CASSLRLQETQYF
TRBV5-1	NA	TRBJ2-5	NA	TGCGCCAGCAGCTTGGAGCCTAGGAGTCGAGGAGAGACCCAGTACTTC	CASSLEPRSRGETQYF
TRBV5-1	few	TRBJ2-7	TRBD1	TGCGCCAGCAGCCCAAGGGGGACAGGCGACGAGCAGTACTTC	CASSPRGTGDEQYF
TRBV7-2	NA	TRBJ2-2	NA	TGTGCCAGCAGCTCTCGCGGGCCAGCCCCCGCGAATACCGGGGAGCTGTTTTTT	CASSSRGPAPANTGELFF